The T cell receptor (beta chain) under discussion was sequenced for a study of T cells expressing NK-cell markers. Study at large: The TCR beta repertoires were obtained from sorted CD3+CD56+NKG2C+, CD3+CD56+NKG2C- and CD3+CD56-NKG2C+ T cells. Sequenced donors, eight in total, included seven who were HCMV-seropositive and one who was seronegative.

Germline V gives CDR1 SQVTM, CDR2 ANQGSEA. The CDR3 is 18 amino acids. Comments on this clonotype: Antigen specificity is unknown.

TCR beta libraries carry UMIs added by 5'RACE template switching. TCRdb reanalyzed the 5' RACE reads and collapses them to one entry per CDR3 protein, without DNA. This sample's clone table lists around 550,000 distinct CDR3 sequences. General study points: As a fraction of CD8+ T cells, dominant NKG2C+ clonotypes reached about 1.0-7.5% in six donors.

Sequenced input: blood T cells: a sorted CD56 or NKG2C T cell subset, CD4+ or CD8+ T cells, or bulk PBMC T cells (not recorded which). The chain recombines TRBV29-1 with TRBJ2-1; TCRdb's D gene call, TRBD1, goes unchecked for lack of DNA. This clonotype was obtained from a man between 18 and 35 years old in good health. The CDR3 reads CSARAGVNFGRSYNEQFF.